This T cell receptor beta chain was retrieved from a study of T-cell reconstitution after alpha-beta-depleted transplantation in children. The J segment lost 4 bases and the V segment lost 6 bases, leaving 10 bases of the junction unmatched. The CDR3 has 17 residues. Germline lookup yields CDR1 MGHDK and CDR2 SYGVNS. The library targeted TCRbeta and was prepared with unique molecular identifiers. TCRdb called the PCR reads again in MiXCR, with one record for every CDR3 protein. The table lists 150,000 to 200,000 distinct CDR3 sequences, 13% to 15% of them singletons. This clonotype occurred a few times.

This TCR was recovered from a human donor who donated a stem cell graft to a child with acute lymphoblastic leukemia. The sequenced sample was PBMCs from the stem cell graft donor, obtained from the stem cell graft. This rearrangement joins TRBV25-1 to TRBJ2-3; the match to TRBD2 covers 13 bases. CDR3 sequence reads: CASRSSPLAGGPDTQYF. For the CDR3, the DNA is TGTGCCAGCAGGAGCTCCCCACTAGCGGGAGGGCCAGATACGCAGTATTTT.